The clone carrying this TCR beta chain was detected ten times or more. Antigen: not known. The data were taken from a study of T cells in Graves' hyperthyroidism and ophthalmopathy. General study findings and limits: The model's output predicted ophthalmopathy at a median of approximately 6.5 months prior to onset.

V lost 3 bases and J 0 bases, leaving 11 bases between the germline ends. This CDR3 spans 14 amino acids. The germline V gene has CDR1 GTSNPN and CDR2 SVGIG (reference sequence). From RNA transcripts, TCR beta CDR3 regions were amplified. The primer set for the first-round RT-PCR of the TCR CDR3 was HTBI. TCRdb re-called the multiplex PCR reads through MiXCR, storing one row per CDR3 protein. The sample has about 640,000 distinct CDR3 sequences; under 25% are singletons. Uncontrolled infection, other autoimmune disease, pregnancy or lactation disqualified patients from enrolment. Clinical symptoms, serum thyroxine and TRAb, thyroid ultrasound and orbital computed tomography were used for the diagnoses.

This clonotype originated in a man aged 25 to 45 with Graves' ophthalmopathy. Sequencing was done on a sample of blood. The chain is built from TRBV30 and TRBJ1-1; unclear D gene. Here the CDR3 DNA reads TGTGCCTGGAGGAGGGCGGGTATGAACACTGAAGCTTTCTTT. Encoded protein: CAWRRAGMNTEAFF.